The 27 T cell receptor beta chains below come from one sample, sequenced in a study of blood T cells in healthy people across ages. A second roughly 6 to 12 cycle PCR used barcoded and J-beta primers. TCRdb re-called the 5' RACE reads with MiXCR, one entry per CDR3 protein. The data contain roughly 790,000 distinct CDR3 sequences, around 46% of them singletons. Sequencing was carried out using blood. The source of these receptors is an older woman in good health.

In regard to this clonotype: An end of the junction does not agree with germline; a read error may underlie this. The gene calls are TRBV5-1 and TRBJ2-7, with 11 bases lining up with TRBD2. The CDR3 length is 16 residues. Germline V lookup: CDR1 SGHRS, CDR2 YFSETQ. The CDR3 here is CASESTSGTTGSEQCF. For the CDR3, the DNA is TGCGCCAGCGAATCGACTAGCGGGACGACTGGGAGTGAGCAGTGCTTC.

The J gene is TRBJ1-5, the V gene TRBV6-5; possible D gene TRBD1, 5 bases. The CDR3 runs 15 residues. The germline V gene has CDR1 MNHEY and CDR2 SVGAGI. With 8 bases removed from V and 4 bases from J, the gap between germline ends came to 18 bases. For the CDR3, the DNA is TGTGCCAGCGGAAAAAGGGACGGTCCGAATCAGCCCCAGCATTTT. Its translation is CASGKRDGPNQPQHF.

This clonotype is a singleton in its sample. One end of the junction fails to match germline, which may point to a read error. The V gene is TRBV4-2, the J gene TRBJ2-3; no definite D call. The CDR3 is made up of 13 amino acids. CDR1 and CDR2 from the germline V gene are LGHNA and YNFKEQ. The CDR3 coding sequence is TGTACCAGCAGCCCCACTGTCACAGATACGCAGTATTTT. Its translation is CTSSPTVTDTQYF.

This clonotype came up a few times. V is TRBV9 and J is TRBJ2-7, with 9 positions matching TRBD1. The CDR3 runs to 15 residues. Germline values: CDR1 SGDLS, CDR2 YYNGEE. The J segment lost 5 bases and the V segment lost 4 bases, leaving 10 bases of the junction unmatched. This CDR3 is CASSLGQGTIHEQYF. Written as DNA, the CDR3 is TGTGCCAGCAGCTTGGGACAGGGTACAATCCACGAGCAGTACTTC.

This clonotype was recorded a few times. The chain has TRBV20-1 and TRBJ2-5; possibly TRBD2 for D (7 bases). The germline V gene has CDR1 DFQATT and CDR2 SNEGSKA (reference sequence). Trimming cost V 7 bases and J 4 bases, with 19 bases left between them. CDR3 size: 14 residues. CDR3 DNA sequence: TGCAGTGTTATCCGAACAGGGAGGGGAGAGACCCAGTACTTC. This codes for CSVIRTGRGETQYF.

This clonotype was counted between two and nine times. This chain links TRBV7-2 with TRBJ1-6, with 10 bases identical to TRBD1. This CDR3 is built from 16 residues. Germline CDR1 SGHTA, CDR2 FQGNSA. V trimming: 3 bases; J trimming: 10 bases; junction bases outside the gene matches: 9. This CDR3 reads CASSLQGPDRGSPLHF. CDR3 coding DNA: TGTGCCAGCAGCTTGCAAGGTCCGGACAGGGGGTCACCCCTCCACTTT.

This clonotype appeared a few times. The rearrangement uses TRBV7-9 and TRBJ2-5; no definite D call. Germline values: CDR1 SEHNR, CDR2 FQNEAQ (reference sequence). The V gene lost 5 bases and the J gene lost 0 bases, with 10 bases spanning the gap. This CDR3 has 14 amino acids. The CDR3 coding sequence is TGTGCCAGCAGCCCAGATGGCTACCAAGAGACCCAGTACTTC. It is translated as CASSPDGYQETQYF.

Turning to this clonotype: With a much larger clone just one base away, this may be a read error. The chain is built from TRBV12-3 or TRBV12-4 and TRBJ2-1; TRBD1 might be the D (6 bases). Trimming removed 5 bases at V and 10 bases at J, with 18 bases between. CDR3 length: 14 residues. CDR3 sequence: CASSLQGTPYEQFF. In DNA, the CDR3 is TGTGCCAGCAGTCTCCAGGGGACCCCCTACGAGCAGTTCTTC.

The chain links TRBV7-2 to TRBJ2-6, with TRBD1 as a possible D gene (5 bases). This CDR3 contains 16 residues. V lost 2 bases, J lost 0 bases, and 8 bases lay in between. Germline V lookup: CDR1 SGHTA, CDR2 FQGNSA. The CDR3 is CASSLRQHSGANVLTF. The CDR3 region has the DNA TGTGCCAGCAGCTTAAGACAGCACTCTGGGGCCAACGTCCTGACTTTC.

J is TRBJ1-5 and V is TRBV12-3 or TRBV12-4, with D unclear. The CDR3 is 11 amino acids. Trimming cost V 5 bases and J 6 bases, with 5 bases left between them. Here the CDR3 reads CASSPRQPQHF. CDR3 in DNA: TGTGCCAGCAGTCCGCGTCAGCCCCAGCATTTT.

This chain joins TRBV20-1 and TRBJ2-1; D gene unclear. Germline-derived CDR1 and CDR2 are DFQATT and SNEGSKA (reference sequence). The CDR3 has 11 residues. The V and J ends lost 3 bases and 13 bases respectively, with 13 bases between them. The DNA for the CDR3 is TGCAGTGCTAGGACTCCTCGCCGTCAGTTCTTC. It codes for CSARTPRRQFF.

In this sample, this clonotype turned up a few times. The rearrangement uses TRBV11-1 and TRBJ2-1; 13 bases map to TRBD2. The germline CDR1 and CDR2 sequences are SGHAT and FQDESV (reference sequence). The CDR3 covers 15 residues. Trimming cost V 5 bases and J 8 bases; bases outside gene matches: 6. The DNA of the CDR3 is TGTGCCAGCAGCCTGAGACTAGCGGGAGGCCATGAGCAGTTCTTC. It specifies CASSLRLAGGHEQFF.

This clonotype was recorded a few times. It may be a read error: a sequence one base away is much more abundant. The chain is built from TRBV29-1 and TRBJ2-4; D uncertain. The end of the DNA fits TRBJ2-5 better, so the J call may be wrong. Germline V gene sequence: CDR1 SQVTM, CDR2 ANQGSEA. This CDR3 is built from 11 residues. CDR3 DNA: TGCAGCGGTGTGGTAGGGGAGACCCAGTACTTC. Protein product: CSGVVGETQYF.

The V and J genes are TRBV3-1 and TRBJ1-2; 8 positions match TRBD1. The length of the CDR3 is 13 residues. V lost 6 bases, J lost 6 bases, and 6 bases stayed unmatched. Germline V gives CDR1 LGHDT, CDR2 YNNKEL (reference sequence). The CDR3 bases are TGTGCCAGCAGACTGGACAGGGAAGATGGCTACACCTTC. Encoded protein: CASRLDREDGYTF.

This clonotype was recorded a few times. V gene TRBV2 combines with J gene TRBJ2-7; 8 nucleotides agree with TRBD2. Germline V CDR1 and CDR2: SNHLY, FYNNEI. The ends lost 4 bases at V and 3 bases at J; junction bases unmatched: 11. The CDR3 length is 16 residues. The CDR3 DNA reads TGTGCCAGCAGTGCTAACAGCGGGGGTCCTTTCTACGAGCAGTACTTC. It yields the protein CASSANSGGPFYEQYF.

This clonotype was picked up a small number of times. The chain joins TRBV28 to TRBJ2-3, with 8 bases aligning to TRBD2. The CDR3 runs 14 residues. After removal of 6 bases from V and 7 bases from J, the junction contained 9 bases not matched to a gene. In germline, CDR1 is MDHEN, CDR2 SYDVKM. CDR3 DNA: TGTGCCAGCAGGGGGAGCGGGAGTTCGTATACGCAGTATTTT. Translated: CASRGSGSSYTQYF.

The chain joins TRBV27 to TRBJ2-1; either TRBD1 or TRBD2 may supply D (5 bases each). The CDR3 is made up of 16 amino acids. The germline V and J ends were trimmed by 5 bases and 2 bases, with 16 bases remaining between them. Germline V gives CDR1 MNHEY, CDR2 SMNVEV (reference sequence). DNA for the CDR3: TGTGCCAGCAGTCCCAGGGCGGCGGGCACCTACAATGAGCAGTTCTTC. Translated: CASSPRAAGTYNEQFF.

This clonotype was counted between two and nine times. The V gene is TRBV14, the J gene TRBJ2-3, with D hard to call. V shed 5 bases and J shed 2 bases, with 11 bases lying between them. Germline V gives CDR1 SGHDN, CDR2 FVKESK. The CDR3 totals 14 residues. The chain's CDR3 is CASSRRRPTDTQYF. The CDR3 DNA reads TGTGCCAGCAGCAGAAGACGCCCCACAGATACGCAGTATTTT.

This clonotype was seen many times. The rearrangement uses TRBV27 and TRBJ2-7, with TRBD2 identical over 10 bases. The V and J ends lost 4 bases and 2 bases, in that order; junction bases with no gene match: 2. This CDR3 is built from 14 residues. In germline, CDR1 is MNHEY, CDR2 SMNVEV (reference sequence). The CDR3 protein is CASSSSGRAYEQYF. CDR3 DNA: TGTGCCAGCAGTTCAAGCGGGAGGGCCTACGAGCAGTACTTC.

This chain uses TRBV4-1 with TRBJ2-7; 12 bases match TRBD2. This CDR3 is built from 17 residues. The V segment lost 0 bases and the J segment 1 base; nucleotides outside the gene matches: 4. CDR1 MGHRA and CDR2 YSYEKL come from the germline V gene. In nucleotides, the CDR3 is TGCGCCAGCAGCCAAGATAGAGGGACTAGCGGGTCCTACGAGCAGTACTTC. It yields the protein CASSQDRGTSGSYEQYF.

The J gene is TRBJ2-5, the V gene TRBV28; 11 nucleotides line up with TRBD2. The DNA end is a closer match to TRBJ2-7, so the J assignment may be wrong. The CDR3 totals 16 residues. Germline V gene data show CDR1 as MDHEN and CDR2 as SYDVKM. Written as DNA, the CDR3 is TGTGCCAGCAGTCTACTAGCGGGAGCCTCCCTCTACGAGCAGTACTTC. This encodes CASSLLAGASLYEQYF.

V is TRBV20-1 and J is TRBJ1-5; D ambiguous. The CDR3 extends over 16 amino acids. CDR1 and CDR2 from the germline V gene are DFQATT and SNEGSKA (reference sequence). The V end lost 2 bases, the J end lost 4 bases, and 18 bases lay between the germline ends. The CDR3 loop is CSARPNPRLPNQPQHF. As DNA, the CDR3 is TGCAGTGCTAGACCGAATCCCAGGCTCCCGAATCAGCCCCAGCATTTT.

In its sample, this clonotype was seen many times. Here the CDR3 reads CSATPGLAATDTQYF. CDR3 bases: TGCAGTGCTACACCGGGACTAGCGGCTACAGATACGCAGTATTTT. The chain has TRBV20-1 and TRBJ2-3, with 11 positions matching TRBD2. There are 15 residues in the CDR3. CDR1 is DFQATT and CDR2 is SNEGSKA in the germline V gene (reference sequence). Trimming removed 4 bases from V and 3 bases from J; junction bases left unmatched: 6.

V usage is TRBV3-1 and J usage is TRBJ1-2; a weak D match, TRBD1 (6 bases). Germline CDR1 reads LGHDT; CDR2 reads YNNKEL (reference sequence). V gave up 8 bases and J gave up 2 bases, with 9 bases separating them. The CDR3 is made up of 12 amino acids. CDR3 in DNA: TGTGCCAGCCTCGGACAGAACTATGGCTACACCTTC. Amino acid sequence: CASLGQNYGYTF.

This clonotype was recorded many times. The rearrangement uses TRBV3-1 and TRBJ1-1; 8 nucleotides match TRBD1. The V gene's germline CDR1 is LGHDT and CDR2 YNNKEL (reference sequence). J gave up 4 bases and V 5 bases, and 3 bases lay outside the gene matches. CDR3 length: 13 residues. CDR3 sequence reads: CASSDRGGTEAFF. The DNA for the CDR3 is TGTGCCAGCAGCGACAGGGGAGGCACTGAAGCTTTCTTT.

This chain uses TRBV28 with TRBJ1-5; D ambiguous. Germline V lookup: CDR1 MDHEN, CDR2 SYDVKM. The CDR3 consists of 14 residues. V was shortened by 7 bases and J by 5 bases, with 15 bases between the two germline ends. The CDR3: CASIPTPTYQPQHF. DNA for the CDR3: TGTGCCAGCATACCGACACCAACATATCAGCCCCAGCATTTT.

The V and J genes are TRBV5-6 and TRBJ2-7; the D gene could be TRBD1 or TRBD2 (5 bases each). The CDR3 contains 16 residues. Germline CDR1 and CDR2: SGHDT and YYEEEE. Between the trimmed V and J ends, which lost 4 bases and 2 bases, there was a span of 19 bases. The CDR3 sequence is CASSTSPGTVTYEQYF. CDR3 in DNA: TGTGCCAGCAGCACCTCCCCCGGGACGGTTACCTACGAGCAGTACTTC.